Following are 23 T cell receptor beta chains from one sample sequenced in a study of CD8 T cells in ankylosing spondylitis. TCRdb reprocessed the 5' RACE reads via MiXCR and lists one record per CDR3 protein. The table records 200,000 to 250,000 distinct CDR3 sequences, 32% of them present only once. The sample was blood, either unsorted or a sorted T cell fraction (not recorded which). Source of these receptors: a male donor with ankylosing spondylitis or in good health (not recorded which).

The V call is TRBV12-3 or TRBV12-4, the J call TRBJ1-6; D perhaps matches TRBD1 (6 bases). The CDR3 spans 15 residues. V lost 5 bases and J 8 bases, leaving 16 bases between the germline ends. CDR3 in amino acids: CASSPGGGGYSPLHF. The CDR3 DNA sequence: TGTGCCAGCAGTCCGGGGGGAGGGGGTTATTCACCCCTCCACTTT.

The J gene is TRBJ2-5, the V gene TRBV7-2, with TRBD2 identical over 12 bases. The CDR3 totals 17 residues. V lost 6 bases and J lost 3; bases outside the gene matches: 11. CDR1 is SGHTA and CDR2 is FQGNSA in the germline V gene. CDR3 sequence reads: CASSYTVGLAGKETQYF. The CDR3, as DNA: TGTGCCAGCAGTTATACCGTTGGACTAGCGGGGAAAGAGACCCAGTACTTC.

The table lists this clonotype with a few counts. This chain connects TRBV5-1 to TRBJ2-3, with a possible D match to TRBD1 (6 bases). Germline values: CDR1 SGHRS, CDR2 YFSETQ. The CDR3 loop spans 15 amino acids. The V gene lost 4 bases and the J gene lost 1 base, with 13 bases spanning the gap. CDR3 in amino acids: CASSPQGSGTDTQYF. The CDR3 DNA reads TGCGCCAGCAGCCCGCAGGGGTCGGGCACAGATACGCAGTATTTT.

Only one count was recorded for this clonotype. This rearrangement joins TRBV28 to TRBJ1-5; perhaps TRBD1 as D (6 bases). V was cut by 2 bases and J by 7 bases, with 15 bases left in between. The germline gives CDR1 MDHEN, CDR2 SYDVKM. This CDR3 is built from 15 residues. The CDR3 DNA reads TGTGCCAGCAGTTTACAAACAGGGTTCGAGCAGCCCCAGCATTTT. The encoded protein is CASSLQTGFEQPQHF.

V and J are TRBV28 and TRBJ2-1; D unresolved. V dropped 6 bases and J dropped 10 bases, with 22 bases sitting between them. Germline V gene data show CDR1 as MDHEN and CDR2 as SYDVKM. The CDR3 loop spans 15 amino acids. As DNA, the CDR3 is TGTGCCAGCAGCCCTACGAACTTCCCGGGTCGGGAGCAGTTCTTC. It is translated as CASSPTNFPGREQFF.

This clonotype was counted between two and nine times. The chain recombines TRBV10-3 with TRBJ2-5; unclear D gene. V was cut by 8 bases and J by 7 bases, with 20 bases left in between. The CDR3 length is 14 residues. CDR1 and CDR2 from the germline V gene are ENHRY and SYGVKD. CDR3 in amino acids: CAIAQGIGEGTQYF. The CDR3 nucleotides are TGTGCCATCGCCCAAGGGATCGGAGAAGGGACCCAGTACTTC.

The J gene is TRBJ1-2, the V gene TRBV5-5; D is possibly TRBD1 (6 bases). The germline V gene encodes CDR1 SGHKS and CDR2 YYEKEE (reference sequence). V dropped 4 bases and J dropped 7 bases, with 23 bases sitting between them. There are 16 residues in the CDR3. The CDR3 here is CASSPRGGENLGGYTF. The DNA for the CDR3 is TGTGCCAGCAGCCCCAGGGGAGGTGAAAATCTCGGTGGCTACACCTTC.

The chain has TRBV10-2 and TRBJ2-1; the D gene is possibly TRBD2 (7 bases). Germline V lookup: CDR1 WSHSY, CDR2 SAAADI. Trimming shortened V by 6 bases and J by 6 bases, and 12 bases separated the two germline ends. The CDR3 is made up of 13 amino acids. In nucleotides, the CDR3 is TGCGCCAGCAGGTTCCGGGGGGCCAATGAGCAGTTCTTC. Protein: CASRFRGANEQFF.

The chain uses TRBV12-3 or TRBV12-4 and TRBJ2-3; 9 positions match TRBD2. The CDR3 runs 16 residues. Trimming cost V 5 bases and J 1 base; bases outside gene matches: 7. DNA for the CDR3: TGTGCCAGCAGTCCTGGCGGGGGGGCGGGCACAGATACGCAGTATTTT. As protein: CASSPGGGAGTDTQYF.

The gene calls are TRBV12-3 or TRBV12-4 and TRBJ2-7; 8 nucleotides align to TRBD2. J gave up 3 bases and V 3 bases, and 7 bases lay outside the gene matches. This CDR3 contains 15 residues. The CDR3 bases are TGTGCCAGCAGTTTTTCCCTAGCGGGTGACTACGAGCAGTACTTC. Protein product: CASSFSLAGDYEQYF.

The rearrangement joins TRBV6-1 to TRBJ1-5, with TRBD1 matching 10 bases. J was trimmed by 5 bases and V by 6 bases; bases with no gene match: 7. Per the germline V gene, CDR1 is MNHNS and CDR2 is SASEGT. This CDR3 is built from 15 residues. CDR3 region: CASSLTGGWDQPQHF. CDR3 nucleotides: TGTGCCAGCAGCCTGACAGGGGGCTGGGATCAGCCCCAGCATTTT.

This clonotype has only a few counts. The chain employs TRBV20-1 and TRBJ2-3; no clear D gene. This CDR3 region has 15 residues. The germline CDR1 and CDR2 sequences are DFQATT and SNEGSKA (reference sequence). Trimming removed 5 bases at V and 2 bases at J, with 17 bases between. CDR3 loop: CSAGREPAITDTQYF. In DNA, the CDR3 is TGCAGTGCTGGCCGAGAGCCAGCAATCACAGATACGCAGTATTTT.

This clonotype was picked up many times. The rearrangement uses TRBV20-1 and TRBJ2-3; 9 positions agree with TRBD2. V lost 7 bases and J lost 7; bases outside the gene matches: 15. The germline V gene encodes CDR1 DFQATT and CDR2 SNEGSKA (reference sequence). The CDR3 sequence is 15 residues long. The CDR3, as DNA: TGCAGTGGGCTGGCGGGGGGGGCCACATTACATACGCAGTATTTT. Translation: CSGLAGGATLHTQYF.

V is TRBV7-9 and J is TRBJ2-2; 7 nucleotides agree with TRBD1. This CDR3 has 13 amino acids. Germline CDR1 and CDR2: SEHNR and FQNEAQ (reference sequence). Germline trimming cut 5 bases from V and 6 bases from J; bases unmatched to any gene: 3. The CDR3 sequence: CASSVDRAGELFF. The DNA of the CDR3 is TGTGCCAGCAGCGTAGACAGGGCCGGGGAGCTGTTTTTT.

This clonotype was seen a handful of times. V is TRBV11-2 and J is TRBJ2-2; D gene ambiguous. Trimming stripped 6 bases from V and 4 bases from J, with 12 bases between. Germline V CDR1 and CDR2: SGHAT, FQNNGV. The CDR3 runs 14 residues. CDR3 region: CASSGSVITGELFF. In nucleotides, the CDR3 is TGTGCCAGCAGTGGGTCCGTGATCACCGGGGAGCTGTTTTTT.

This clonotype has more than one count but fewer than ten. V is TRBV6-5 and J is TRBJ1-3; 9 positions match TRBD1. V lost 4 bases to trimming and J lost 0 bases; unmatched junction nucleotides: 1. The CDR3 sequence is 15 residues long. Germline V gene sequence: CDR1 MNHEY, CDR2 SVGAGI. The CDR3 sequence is CASSSDRGSGNTIYF. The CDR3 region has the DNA TGTGCCAGCAGTTCGGACAGGGGCTCTGGAAACACCATATATTTT.

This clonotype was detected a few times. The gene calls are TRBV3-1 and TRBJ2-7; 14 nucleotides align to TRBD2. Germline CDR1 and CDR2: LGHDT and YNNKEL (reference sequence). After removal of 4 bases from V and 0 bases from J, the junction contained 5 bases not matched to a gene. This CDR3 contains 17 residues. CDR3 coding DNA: TGTGCCAGCAGCCGGACTAGCGGGGGGATCGGCTCCTACGAGCAGTACTTC. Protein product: CASSRTSGGIGSYEQYF.

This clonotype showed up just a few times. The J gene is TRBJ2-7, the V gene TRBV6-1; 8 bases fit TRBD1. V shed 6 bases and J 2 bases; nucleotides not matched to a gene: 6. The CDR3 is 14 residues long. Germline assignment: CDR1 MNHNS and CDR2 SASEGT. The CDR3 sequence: CASRSSGQAYEQYF. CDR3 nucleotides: TGTGCCAGCAGATCTTCGGGACAGGCCTACGAGCAGTACTTC.

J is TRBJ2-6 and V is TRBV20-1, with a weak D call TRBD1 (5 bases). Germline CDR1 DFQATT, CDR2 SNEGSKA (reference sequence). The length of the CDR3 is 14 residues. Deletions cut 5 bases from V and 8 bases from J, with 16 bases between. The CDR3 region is CSAHATVQTNVLTF. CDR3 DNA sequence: TGCAGTGCTCACGCGACAGTCCAAACCAACGTCCTGACTTTC.

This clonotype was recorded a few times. In DNA form, the CDR3 reads TGTGCCAGCGAAACGACAGGGGGCTACGAGCAGTACTTC. Amino acids: CASETTGGYEQYF. V usage is TRBV12-3 or TRBV12-4 and J usage is TRBJ2-7, with 9 bases lining up with TRBD1. This CDR3 contains 13 residues. Trimming took 8 bases from V and 3 from J; bases not matched to a gene: 5.

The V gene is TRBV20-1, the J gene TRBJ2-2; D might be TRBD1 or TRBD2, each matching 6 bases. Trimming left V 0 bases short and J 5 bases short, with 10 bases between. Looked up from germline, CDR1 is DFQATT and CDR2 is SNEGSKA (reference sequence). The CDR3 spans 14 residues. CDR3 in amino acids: CSARDEGGTGELFF. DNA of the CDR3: TGCAGTGCTAGAGATGAGGGGGGAACCGGGGAGCTGTTTTTT.

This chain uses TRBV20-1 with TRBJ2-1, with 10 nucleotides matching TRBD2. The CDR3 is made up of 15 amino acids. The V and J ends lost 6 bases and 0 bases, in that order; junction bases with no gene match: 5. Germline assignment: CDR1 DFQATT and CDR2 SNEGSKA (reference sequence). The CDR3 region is CSATSGASSYNEQFF. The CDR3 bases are TGCAGTGCCACTAGCGGGGCCAGCTCCTACAATGAGCAGTTCTTC.

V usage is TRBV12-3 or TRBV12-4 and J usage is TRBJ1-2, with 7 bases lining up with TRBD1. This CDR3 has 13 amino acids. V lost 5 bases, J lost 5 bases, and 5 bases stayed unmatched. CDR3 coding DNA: TGTGCCAGCAGTGAGGACAGGACGTATGGCTACACCTTC. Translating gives CASSEDRTYGYTF.